Following are 5 T cell receptor beta chains from one sample sequenced in a study of molecular identifiers for immune sequencing clone quantification. TCRdb itself ran the PCR reads through MiXCR, one entry per CDR3 protein. The sample holds 300,000 to 400,000 distinct CDR3 sequences, roughly 24% seen once. The material sequenced was naive CD8+ T cells from blood, with Jurkat cell RNA spiked in. Subset reported: FACS-sorted CD8+CD4-CCR7+CD45RA+ naive T cells. The receptors originated from a human donor in good health. Some libraries in this study had Jurkat cell RNA spiked in.

This clonotype was recorded a few times. The chain recombines TRBV6-2 or TRBV6-3 with TRBJ2-7; unclear D gene. This CDR3 has 15 amino acids. Germline V gene data show CDR1 as MNHEY and CDR2 as SVGEGT. V lost 6 bases, J lost 3 bases, and 18 bases lay in between. CDR3 residues: CASSLPRAADYEQYF. CDR3 DNA sequence: TGTGCCAGCAGCCTGCCACGGGCAGCCGACTACGAGCAGTACTTC.

V usage is TRBV6-2 or TRBV6-3 and J usage is TRBJ2-3; D perhaps matches TRBD1 (5 bases). The CDR3 loop spans 15 amino acids. Germline values: CDR1 MNHEY, CDR2 SVGEGT. Trimming removed 7 bases at V and 0 bases at J, with 14 bases between. This CDR3 reads CASTRTTLSTDTQYF. CDR3 sequence (DNA): TGTGCCAGCACAAGGACAACGCTTAGCACAGATACGCAGTATTTT.

In its sample, this clonotype was seen a few times. The rearrangement links TRBV13 to TRBJ2-3; 12 positions match TRBD2. V was clipped by 5 bases and J by 7 bases; unmatched bases: 10. CDR1 is PRHDT and CDR2 is FYEKMQ in the germline V gene (reference sequence). CDR3 size: 16 residues. The CDR3 coding sequence is TGTGCCAGCAGCCAAGTGGTCCTAGCGGGGGGGCATACGCAGTATTTT. This sequence encodes CASSQVVLAGGHTQYF.

Many counts were recorded for this clonotype. The chain joins TRBV27 to TRBJ2-5; no reliable D call. Trimming pared 0 bases from V and 3 bases from J, leaving 8 bases between. The CDR3 is 14 residues long. Per the germline V gene, CDR1 is MNHEY and CDR2 is SMNVEV (reference sequence). CDR3 residues: CASSLSAEEETQYF. In DNA, the CDR3 is TGTGCCAGCAGTTTATCAGCAGAAGAAGAGACCCAGTACTTC.

This clonotype was picked up a small number of times. This chain connects TRBV6-5 to TRBJ2-1, with TRBD1 identical over 9 bases. Germline V gene sequence: CDR1 MNHEY, CDR2 SVGAGI. This CDR3 is 15 amino acids long. V was clipped by 2 bases and J by 4 bases; unmatched bases: 3. For the CDR3, the DNA is TGTGCCAGCAGTTACGGGACAGGGCCTTACAATGAGCAGTTCTTC. Its protein product is CASSYGTGPYNEQFF.